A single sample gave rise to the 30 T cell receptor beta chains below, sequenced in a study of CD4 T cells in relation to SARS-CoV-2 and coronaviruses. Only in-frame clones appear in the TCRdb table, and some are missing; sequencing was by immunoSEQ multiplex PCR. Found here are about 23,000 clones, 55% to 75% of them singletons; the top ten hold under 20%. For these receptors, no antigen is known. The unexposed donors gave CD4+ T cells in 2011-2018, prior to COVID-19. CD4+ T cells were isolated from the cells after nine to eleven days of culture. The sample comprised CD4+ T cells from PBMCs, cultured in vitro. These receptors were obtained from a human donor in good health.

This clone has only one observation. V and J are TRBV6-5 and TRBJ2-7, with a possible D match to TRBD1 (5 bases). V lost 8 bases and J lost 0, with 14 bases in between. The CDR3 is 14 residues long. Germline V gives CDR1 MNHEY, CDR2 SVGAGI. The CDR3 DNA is TGTGCCAGCCTACCTGACACAGGCTCCTACGAGCAGTACTTC. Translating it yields CASLPDTGSYEQYF.

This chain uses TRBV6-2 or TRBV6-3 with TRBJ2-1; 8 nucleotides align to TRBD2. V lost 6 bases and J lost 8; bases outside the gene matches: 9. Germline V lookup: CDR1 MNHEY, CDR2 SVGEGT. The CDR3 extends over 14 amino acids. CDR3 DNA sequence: TGTGCCAGCAGCTCTCTCGCGGGAGGAGATGAGCAGTTCTTC. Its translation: CASSSLAGGDEQFF.

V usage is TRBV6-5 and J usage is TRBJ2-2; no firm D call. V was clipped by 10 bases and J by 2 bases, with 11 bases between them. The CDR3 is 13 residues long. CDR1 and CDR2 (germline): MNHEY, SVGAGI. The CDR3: CATTDSNTGELFF. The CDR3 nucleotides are TGTGCCACGACTGATTCCAACACCGGGGAGCTGTTTTTT.

CDR3 region: CSVGSSGNEQYF. The CDR3 nucleotides read TGCAGCGTTGGGTCCAGCGGGAACGAGCAGTACTTC. The V and J genes are TRBV29-1 and TRBJ2-7; the match to TRBD2 covers 7 bases. Germline CDR1 reads SQVTM; CDR2 reads ANQGSEA. Unmatched junction bases numbered 5, after V lost 4 bases and J lost 5 bases. This CDR3 comprises 12 residues.

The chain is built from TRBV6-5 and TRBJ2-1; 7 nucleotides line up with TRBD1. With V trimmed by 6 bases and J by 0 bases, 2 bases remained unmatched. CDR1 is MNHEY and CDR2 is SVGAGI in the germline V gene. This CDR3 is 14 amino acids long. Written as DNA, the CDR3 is TGTGCCAGCAGGACAGGGTACTCCTACAATGAGCAGTTCTTC. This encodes CASRTGYSYNEQFF.

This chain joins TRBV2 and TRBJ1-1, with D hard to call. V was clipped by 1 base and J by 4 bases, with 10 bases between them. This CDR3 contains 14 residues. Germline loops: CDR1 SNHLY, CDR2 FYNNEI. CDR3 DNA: TGTGCCAGCAGTGAAGTTGGGCGGACCACTGAAGCTTTCTTT. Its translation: CASSEVGRTTEAFF.

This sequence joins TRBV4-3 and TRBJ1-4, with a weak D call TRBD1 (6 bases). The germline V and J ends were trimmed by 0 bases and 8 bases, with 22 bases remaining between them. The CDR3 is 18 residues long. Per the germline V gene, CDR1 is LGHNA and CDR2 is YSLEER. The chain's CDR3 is CASSQDWRAGGGKEKLFF. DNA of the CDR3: TGCGCCAGCAGCCAAGATTGGCGGGCAGGAGGGGGAAAGGAAAAACTGTTTTTT.

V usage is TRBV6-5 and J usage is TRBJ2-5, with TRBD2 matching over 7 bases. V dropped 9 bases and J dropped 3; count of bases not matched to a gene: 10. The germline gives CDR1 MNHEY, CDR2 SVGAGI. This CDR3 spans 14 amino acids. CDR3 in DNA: TGTGCCAGTATAGCGGCTAGCGGTAAAGAGACCCAGTACTTC. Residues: CASIAASGKETQYF.

CDR3 bases: TGCAGCGTTGAGGGGGACAGGTCTAACTATGGCTACACCTTC. Its translation: CSVEGDRSNYGYTF. The rearrangement links TRBV29-1 to TRBJ1-2; TRBD1 agrees at 8 bases. Trimming cost V 3 bases and J 0 bases; bases outside gene matches: 3. The CDR3 runs 14 residues. Germline V gene data show CDR1 as SQVTM and CDR2 as ANQGSEA.

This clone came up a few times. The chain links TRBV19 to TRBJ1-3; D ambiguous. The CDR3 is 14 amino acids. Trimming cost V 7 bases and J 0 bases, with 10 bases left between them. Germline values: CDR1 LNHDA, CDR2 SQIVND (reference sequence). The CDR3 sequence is CASKVTSSGNTIYF. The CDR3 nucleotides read TGTGCCAGTAAGGTGACAAGCTCTGGAAACACCATATATTTT.

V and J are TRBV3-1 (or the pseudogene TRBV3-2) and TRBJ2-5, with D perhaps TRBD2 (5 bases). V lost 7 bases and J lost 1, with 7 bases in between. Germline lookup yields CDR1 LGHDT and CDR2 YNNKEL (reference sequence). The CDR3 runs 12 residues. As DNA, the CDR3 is TGTGCCAGCACAGGAGGCCAAGAGACCCAGTACTTC. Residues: CASTGGQETQYF.

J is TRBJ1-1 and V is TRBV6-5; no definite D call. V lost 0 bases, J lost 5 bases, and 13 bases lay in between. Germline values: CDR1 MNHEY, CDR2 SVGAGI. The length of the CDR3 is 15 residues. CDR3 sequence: CASSYSRAGVTEAFF. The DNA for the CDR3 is TGTGCCAGCAGTTACTCGAGGGCCGGGGTGACTGAAGCTTTCTTT.

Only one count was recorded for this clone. The CDR3 spells CASSYSYTGQDYGYTF. For the CDR3, the DNA is TGTGCCAGCAGCTACTCTTACACGGGACAGGACTATGGCTACACCTTC. The chain recombines TRBV4-2 with TRBJ1-2; TRBD1 matches 8 bases. Unmatched junction bases numbered 11, after V lost 5 bases and J lost 3 bases. Germline V gives CDR1 LGHNA, CDR2 YNFKEQ. This CDR3 spans 16 amino acids.

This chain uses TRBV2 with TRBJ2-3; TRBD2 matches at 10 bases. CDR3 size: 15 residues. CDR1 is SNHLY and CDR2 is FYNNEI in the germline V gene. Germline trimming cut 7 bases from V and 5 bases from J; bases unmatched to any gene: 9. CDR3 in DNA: TGTGCCAGCACCGGGCAGCGGGGGGGTGTAGATACGCAGTATTTT. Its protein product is CASTGQRGGVDTQYF.

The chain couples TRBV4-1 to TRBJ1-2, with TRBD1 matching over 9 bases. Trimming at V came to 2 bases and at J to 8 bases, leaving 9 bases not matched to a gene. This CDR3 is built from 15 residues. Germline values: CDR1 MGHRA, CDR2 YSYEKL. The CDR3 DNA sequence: TGCGCCAGCAGCCAACCTCGACAGGGGGTTCGAGGCTACACCTTC. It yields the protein CASSQPRQGVRGYTF.

The CDR3 DNA reads TGTGCCAGCAGCGAAGCGGGGTCCATCTATAATTCACCCCTCCACTTT. Its translation: CASSEAGSIYNSPLHF. The V gene is TRBV14, the J gene TRBJ1-6; D gene ambiguous. The CDR3 is 16 amino acids. Germline V lookup: CDR1 SGHDN, CDR2 FVKESK. V lost 5 bases to trimming and J lost 3 bases, with 14 bases between them. Variable domain in full (rest from reference TRBV14 and TRBJ1-6): EAGVTQFPSHSVIEKGQTVTLRCDPISGHDNLYWYRRVMGKEIKFLLHFVKESKQDESGMPNNRFLAERTGGTYSTLKVQPAELEDSGVYFCASSEAGSIYNSPLHFGNGTRLTVT.

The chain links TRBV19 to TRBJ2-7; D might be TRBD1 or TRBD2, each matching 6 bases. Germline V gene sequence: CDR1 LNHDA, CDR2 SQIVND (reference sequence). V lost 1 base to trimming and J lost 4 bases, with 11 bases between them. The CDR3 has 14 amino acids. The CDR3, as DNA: TGTGCCAGTAGTATAGGCCGGGGGCCGTACGAGCAGTACTTC. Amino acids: CASSIGRGPYEQYF.

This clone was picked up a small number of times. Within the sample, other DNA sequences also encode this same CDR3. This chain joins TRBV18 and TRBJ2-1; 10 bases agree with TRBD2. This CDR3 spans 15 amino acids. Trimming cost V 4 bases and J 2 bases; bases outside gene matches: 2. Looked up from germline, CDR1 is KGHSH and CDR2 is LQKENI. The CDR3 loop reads CASSQLAGTYNEQFF. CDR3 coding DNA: TGTGCCAGCTCACAACTAGCGGGAACCTACAATGAGCAGTTCTTC.

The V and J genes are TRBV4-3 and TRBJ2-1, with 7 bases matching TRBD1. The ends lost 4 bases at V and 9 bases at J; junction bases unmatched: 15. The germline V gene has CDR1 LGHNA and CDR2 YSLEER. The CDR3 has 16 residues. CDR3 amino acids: CASSPQQGLGASEQFF. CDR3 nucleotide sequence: TGCGCCAGCAGCCCCCAACAGGGGCTCGGGGCGAGTGAGCAGTTCTTC.

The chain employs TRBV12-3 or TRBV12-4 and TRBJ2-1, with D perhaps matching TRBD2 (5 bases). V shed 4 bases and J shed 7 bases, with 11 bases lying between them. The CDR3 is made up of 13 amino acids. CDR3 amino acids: CASSYREGNEQFF. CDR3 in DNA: TGTGCCAGCAGTTATCGAGAGGGAAATGAGCAGTTCTTC.

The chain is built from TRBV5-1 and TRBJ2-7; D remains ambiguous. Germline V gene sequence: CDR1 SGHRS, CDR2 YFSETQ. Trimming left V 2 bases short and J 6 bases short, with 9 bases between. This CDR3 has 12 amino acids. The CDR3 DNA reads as TGCGCCAGCAGCTTAAACTGGGGCGAGCAGTACTTC. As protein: CASSLNWGEQYF.

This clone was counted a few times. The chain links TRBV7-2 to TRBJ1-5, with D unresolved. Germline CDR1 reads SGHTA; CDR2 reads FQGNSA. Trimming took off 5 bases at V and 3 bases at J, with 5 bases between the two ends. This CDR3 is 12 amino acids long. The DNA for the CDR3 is TGTGCCAGCAGCCAGATCAATCAGCCCCAGCATTTT. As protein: CASSQINQPQHF. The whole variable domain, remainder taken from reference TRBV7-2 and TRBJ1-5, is GAGVSQSPSNKVTEKGKDVELRCDPISGHTALYWYRQSLGQGLEFLIYFQGNSAPDKSGLPSDRFSAERTGGSVSTLTIQRTQQEDSAVYLCASSQINQPQHFGDGTRLSIL.

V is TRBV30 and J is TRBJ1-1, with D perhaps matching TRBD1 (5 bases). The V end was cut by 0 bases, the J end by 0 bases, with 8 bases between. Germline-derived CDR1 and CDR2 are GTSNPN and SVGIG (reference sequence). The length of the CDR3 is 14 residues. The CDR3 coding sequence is TGTGCCTGGAGTGTCGACAGAATGAACACTGAAGCTTTCTTT. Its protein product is CAWSVDRMNTEAFF.

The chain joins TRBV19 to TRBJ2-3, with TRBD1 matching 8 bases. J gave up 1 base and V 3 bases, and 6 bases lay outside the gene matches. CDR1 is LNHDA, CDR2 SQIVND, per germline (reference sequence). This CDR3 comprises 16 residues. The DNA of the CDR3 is TGTGCCAGTAGTATTGCGCGGGGACAGGGCACAGATACGCAGTATTTT. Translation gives CASSIARGQGTDTQYF.

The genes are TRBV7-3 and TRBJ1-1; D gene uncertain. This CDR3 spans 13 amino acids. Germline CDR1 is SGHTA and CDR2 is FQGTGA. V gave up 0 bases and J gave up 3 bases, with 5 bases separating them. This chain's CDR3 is CASSLTGDTEAFF. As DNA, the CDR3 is TGTGCCAGCAGCTTAACCGGGGACACTGAAGCTTTCTTT. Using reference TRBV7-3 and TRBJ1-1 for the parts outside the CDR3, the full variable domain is GAGVSQTPSNKVTEKGKYVELRCDPISGHTALYWYRQSLGQGPEFLIYFQGTGAADDSGLPNDRFFAVRPEGSVSTLKIQRTERGDSAVYLCASSLTGDTEAFFGQGTRLTVV.

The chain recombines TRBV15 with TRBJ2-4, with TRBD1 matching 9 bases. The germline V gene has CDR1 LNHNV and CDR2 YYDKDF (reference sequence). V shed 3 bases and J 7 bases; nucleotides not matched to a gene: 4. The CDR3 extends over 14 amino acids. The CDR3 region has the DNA TGTGCCACCAGCAGCGGGACAGGGACGAACATTCAGTACTTC. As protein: CATSSGTGTNIQYF.

CDR3 residues: CASSQTGGNEKLFF. The CDR3 DNA reads as TGTGCCAGCTCACAAACAGGGGGCAACGAAAAACTGTTTTTT. The chain joins TRBV18 to TRBJ1-4; 9 nucleotides match TRBD1. The CDR3 extends over 14 amino acids. The junction had 5 bases not matched to a gene; V was cut back by 4 bases and J by 8 bases. Germline V CDR1 and CDR2: KGHSH, LQKENI.

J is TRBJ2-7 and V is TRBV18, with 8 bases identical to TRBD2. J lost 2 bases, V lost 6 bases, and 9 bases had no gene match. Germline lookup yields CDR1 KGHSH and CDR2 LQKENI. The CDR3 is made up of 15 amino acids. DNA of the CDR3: TGTGCCAGCTCTCGGGGGGGGCAGGGGACCTACGAGCAGTACTTC. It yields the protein CASSRGGQGTYEQYF.

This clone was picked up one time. DNA for the CDR3: TGTGCCAGCACCCAGGGGGGGTTTCAGCCCCAGCATTTT. As protein: CASTQGGFQPQHF. This chain links TRBV12-3 or TRBV12-4 with TRBJ1-5; TRBD1 matches 7 bases. The CDR3 loop spans 13 amino acids. V lost 7 bases, J lost 6 bases, and 6 bases stayed unmatched.

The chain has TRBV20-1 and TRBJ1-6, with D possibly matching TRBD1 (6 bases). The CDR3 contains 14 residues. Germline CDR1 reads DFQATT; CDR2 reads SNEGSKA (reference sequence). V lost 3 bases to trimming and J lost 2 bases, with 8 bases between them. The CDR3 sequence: CSASGGPYNSPLHF. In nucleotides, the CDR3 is TGCAGTGCTAGTGGGGGGCCCTATAATTCACCCCTCCACTTT.